The T cell receptor beta chain under discussion was sequenced for a study of post-analysis software for immune sequencing data. Study-wide points: By F measure, samples from a shared preparation batch strongly co-clustered. Normalized Chao1 diversity in multiple sclerosis patients fell significantly below that of controls.

TCR beta cDNA libraries included unique molecular identifiers. T cells numbering roughly 1 to 10 million gave rise to roughly 0.5 million cDNA molecules. TCRdb reprocessed the PCR reads via MiXCR and lists one record per CDR3 protein. The sample shows hundreds of thousands of distinct CDR3 sequences, 30% of them seen only once. This clonotype showed up just a few times. Antigen specificity is unknown. Specimen: blood. The sequence derives from a girl aged 10 to 17 with multiple sclerosis.

CDR3 residues: CASSLTPLRLDTQYF. The CDR3 DNA sequence: TGTGCCAGCAGTTTAACTCCTCTACGATTAGATACGCAGTATTTT. The chain joins TRBV6-6 to TRBJ2-3; D unresolved. CDR1 and CDR2 from the germline V gene are MNHNY and SVGAGI (reference sequence). CDR3 length: 15 residues. The V and J ends lost 4 bases and 5 bases respectively, with 16 bases between them.